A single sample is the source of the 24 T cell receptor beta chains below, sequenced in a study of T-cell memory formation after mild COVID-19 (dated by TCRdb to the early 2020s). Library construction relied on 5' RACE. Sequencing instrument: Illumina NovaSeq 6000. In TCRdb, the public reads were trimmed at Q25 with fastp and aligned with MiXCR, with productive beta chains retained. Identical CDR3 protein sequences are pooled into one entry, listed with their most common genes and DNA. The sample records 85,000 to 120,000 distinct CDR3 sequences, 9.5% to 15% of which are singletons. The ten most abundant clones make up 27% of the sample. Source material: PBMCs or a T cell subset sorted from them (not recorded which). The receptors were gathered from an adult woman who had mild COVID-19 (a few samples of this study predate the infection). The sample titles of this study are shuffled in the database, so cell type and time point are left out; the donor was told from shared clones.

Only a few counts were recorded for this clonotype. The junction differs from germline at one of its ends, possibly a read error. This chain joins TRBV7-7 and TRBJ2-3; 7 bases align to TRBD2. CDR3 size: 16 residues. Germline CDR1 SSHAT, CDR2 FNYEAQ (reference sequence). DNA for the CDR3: TGTGCTAGCAGCTTAGGGCAGCAAAGCGGGGCAGATACGCAGTATTTT. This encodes CASSLGQQSGADTQYF. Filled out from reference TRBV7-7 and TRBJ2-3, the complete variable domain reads GAGVSQSPRYKVTKRGQDVTLRCDPISSHATLYWYQQALGQGPEFLTYFNYEAQPDKSGLPSDRFSAERPEGSISTLTIQRTEQRDSAMYRCASSLGQQSGADTQYFGPGTRLTVL.

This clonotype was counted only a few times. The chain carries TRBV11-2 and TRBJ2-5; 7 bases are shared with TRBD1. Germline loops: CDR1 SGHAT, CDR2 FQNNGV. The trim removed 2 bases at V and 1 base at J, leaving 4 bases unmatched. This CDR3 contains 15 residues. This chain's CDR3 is CASSLRGPLQETQYF. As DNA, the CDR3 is TGTGCCAGCAGCTTAAGGGGGCCACTCCAAGAGACCCAGTACTTC. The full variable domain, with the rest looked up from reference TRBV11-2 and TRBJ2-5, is EAGVAQSPRYKIIEKRQSVAFWCNPISGHATLYWYQQILGQGPKLLIQFQNNGVVDDSQLPKDRFSAERLKGVDSTLKIQPAKLEDSAVYLCASSLRGPLQETQYFGPGTRLLVL.

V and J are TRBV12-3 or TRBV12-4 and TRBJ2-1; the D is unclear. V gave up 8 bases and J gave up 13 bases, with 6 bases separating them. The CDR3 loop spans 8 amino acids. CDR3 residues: CASRAQFF. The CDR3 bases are TGTGCCAGCCGAGCTCAGTTCTTC.

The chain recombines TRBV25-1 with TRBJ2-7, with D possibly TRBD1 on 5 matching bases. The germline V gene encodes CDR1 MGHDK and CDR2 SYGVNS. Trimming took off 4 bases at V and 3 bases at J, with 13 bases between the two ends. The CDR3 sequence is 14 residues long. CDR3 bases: TGTGCCAGCAGTGCAGGGAATTTAATCTACGAGCAGTACTTC. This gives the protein CASSAGNLIYEQYF.

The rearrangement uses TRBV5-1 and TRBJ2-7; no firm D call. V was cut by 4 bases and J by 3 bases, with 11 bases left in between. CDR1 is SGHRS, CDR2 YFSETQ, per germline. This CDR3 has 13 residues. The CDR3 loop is CASSGLNYYEQYF. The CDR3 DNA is TGCGCCAGCAGCGGCCTCAACTACTACGAGCAGTACTTC. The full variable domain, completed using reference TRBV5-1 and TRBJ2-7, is KAGVTQTPRYLIKTRGQQVTLSCSPISGHRSVSWYQQTPGQGLQFLFEYFSETQRNKGNFPGRFSGRQFSNSRSEMNVSTLELGDSALYLCASSGLNYYEQYFGPGTRLTVT.

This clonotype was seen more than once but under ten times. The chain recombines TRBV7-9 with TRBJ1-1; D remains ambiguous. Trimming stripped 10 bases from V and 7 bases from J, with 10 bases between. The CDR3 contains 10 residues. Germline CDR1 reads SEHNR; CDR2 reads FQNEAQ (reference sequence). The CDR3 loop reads CATSTVEAFF. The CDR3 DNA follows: TGTGCCACTTCGACGGTTGAAGCTTTCTTT.

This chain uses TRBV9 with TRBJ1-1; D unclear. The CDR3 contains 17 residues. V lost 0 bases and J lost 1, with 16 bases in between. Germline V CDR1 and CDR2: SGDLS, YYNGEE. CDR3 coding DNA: TGTGCCAGCAGCGTAGCTGGGCAGCCCCTACCGAACACTGAAGCTTTCTTT. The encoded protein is CASSVAGQPLPNTEAFF. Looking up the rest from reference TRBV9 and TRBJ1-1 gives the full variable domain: DSGVTQTPKHLITATGQRVTLRCSPRSGDLSVYWYQQSLDQGLQFLIQYYNGEERAKGNILERFSAQQFPDLHSELNLSSLELGDSALYFCASSVAGQPLPNTEAFFGQGTRLTVV.

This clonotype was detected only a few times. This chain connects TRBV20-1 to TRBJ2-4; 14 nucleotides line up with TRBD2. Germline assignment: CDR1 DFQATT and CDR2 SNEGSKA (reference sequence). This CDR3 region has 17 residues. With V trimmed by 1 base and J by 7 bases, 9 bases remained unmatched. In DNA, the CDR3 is TGCAGTGCTAGAGTGGGACTAGCGGGAGTGGGGTATAACATTCAGTACTTC. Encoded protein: CSARVGLAGVGYNIQYF.

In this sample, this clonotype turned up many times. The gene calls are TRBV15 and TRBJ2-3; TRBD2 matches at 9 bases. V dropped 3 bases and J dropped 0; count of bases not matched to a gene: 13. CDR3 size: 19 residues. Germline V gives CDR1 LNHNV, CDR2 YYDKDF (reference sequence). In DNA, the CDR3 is TGTGCCACCAGCAGTGGCGGGACTAGCCAAAGCTCGAGCACAGATACGCAGTATTTT. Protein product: CATSSGGTSQSSSTDTQYF.

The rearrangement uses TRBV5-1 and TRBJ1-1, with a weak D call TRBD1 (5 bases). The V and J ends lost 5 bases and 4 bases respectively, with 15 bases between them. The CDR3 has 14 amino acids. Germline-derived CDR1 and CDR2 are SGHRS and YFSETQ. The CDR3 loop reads CASSLGEGTTEAFF. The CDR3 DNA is TGCGCCAGCAGTCTGGGTGAGGGGACCACTGAAGCTTTCTTT.

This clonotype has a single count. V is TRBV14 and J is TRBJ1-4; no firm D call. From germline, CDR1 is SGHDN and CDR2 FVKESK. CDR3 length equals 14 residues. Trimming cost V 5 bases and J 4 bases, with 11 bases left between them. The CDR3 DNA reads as TGTGCCAGCAGCTTAACAGATTATAATGAAAAACTGTTTTTT. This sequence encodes CASSLTDYNEKLFF.

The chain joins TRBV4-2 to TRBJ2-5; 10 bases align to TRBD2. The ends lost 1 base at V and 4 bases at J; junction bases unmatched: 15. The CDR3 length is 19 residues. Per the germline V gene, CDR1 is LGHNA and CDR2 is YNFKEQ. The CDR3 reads CASSQVSLAGVQGVETQYF. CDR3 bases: TGTGCCAGCAGCCAAGTTTCTCTAGCGGGAGTCCAGGGGGTAGAGACCCAGTACTTC.

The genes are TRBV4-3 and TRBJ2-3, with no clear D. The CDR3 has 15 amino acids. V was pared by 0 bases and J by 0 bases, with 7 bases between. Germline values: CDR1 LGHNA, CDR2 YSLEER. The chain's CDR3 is CASSQDLISTDTQYF. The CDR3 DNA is TGCGCCAGCAGCCAAGATCTAATTAGCACAGATACGCAGTATTTT.

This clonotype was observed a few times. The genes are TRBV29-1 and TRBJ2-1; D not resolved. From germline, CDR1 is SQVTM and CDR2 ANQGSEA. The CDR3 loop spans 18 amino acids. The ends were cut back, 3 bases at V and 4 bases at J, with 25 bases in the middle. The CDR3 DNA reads TGCAGCGTTGACCCCCCGTTGGTAGCAAGGTCCCTATACAATGAGCAGTTCTTC. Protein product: CSVDPPLVARSLYNEQFF.

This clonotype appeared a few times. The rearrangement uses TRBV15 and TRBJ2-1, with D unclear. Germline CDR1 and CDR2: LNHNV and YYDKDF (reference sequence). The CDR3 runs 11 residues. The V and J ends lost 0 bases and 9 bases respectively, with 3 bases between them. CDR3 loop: CATSREGEQFF. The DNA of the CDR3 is TGTGCCACCAGCAGAGAAGGTGAGCAGTTCTTC.

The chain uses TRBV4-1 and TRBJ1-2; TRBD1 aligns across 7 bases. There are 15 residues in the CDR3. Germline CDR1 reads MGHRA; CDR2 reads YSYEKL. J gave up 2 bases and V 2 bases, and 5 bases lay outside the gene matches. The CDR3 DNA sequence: TGCGCCAGCAGCCAATCTGGACAGGCGAACTATGGCTACACCTTC. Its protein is CASSQSGQANYGYTF.

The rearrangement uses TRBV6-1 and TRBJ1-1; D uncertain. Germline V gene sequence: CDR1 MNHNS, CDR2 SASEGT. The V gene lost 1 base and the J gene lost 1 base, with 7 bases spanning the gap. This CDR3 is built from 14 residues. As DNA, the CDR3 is TGTGCCAGCAGTGAAGTCATGGGGAACACTGAAGCTTTCTTT. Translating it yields CASSEVMGNTEAFF.

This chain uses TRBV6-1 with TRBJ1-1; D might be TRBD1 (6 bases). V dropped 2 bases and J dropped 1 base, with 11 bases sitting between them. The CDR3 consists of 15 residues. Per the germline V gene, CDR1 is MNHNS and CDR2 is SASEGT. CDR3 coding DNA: TGTGCCAGCAGTGAAATCGACAGGCGGAACACTGAAGCTTTCTTT. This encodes CASSEIDRRNTEAFF.

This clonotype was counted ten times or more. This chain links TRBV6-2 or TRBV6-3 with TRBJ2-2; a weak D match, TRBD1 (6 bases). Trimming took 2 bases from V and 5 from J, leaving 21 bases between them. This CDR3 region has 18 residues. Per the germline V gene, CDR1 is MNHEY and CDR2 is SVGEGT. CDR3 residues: CASSYPRGRNRSTGELFF. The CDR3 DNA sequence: TGTGCCAGCAGTTACCCCAGGGGACGGAACCGATCTACCGGGGAGCTGTTTTTT.

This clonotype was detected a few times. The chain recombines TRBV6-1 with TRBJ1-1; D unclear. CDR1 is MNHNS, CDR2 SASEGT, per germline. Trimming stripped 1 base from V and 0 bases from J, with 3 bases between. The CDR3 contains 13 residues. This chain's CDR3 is CASSEEVNTEAFF. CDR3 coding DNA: TGTGCCAGCAGTGAAGAGGTGAACACTGAAGCTTTCTTT.

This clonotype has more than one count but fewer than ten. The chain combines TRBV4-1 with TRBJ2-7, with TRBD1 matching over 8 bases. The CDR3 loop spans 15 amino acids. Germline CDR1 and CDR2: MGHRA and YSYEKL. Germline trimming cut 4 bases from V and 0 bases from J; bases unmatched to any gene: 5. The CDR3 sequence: CASSLWTGSSYEQYF. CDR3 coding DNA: TGCGCCAGCAGCCTGTGGACAGGGAGCTCCTACGAGCAGTACTTC.

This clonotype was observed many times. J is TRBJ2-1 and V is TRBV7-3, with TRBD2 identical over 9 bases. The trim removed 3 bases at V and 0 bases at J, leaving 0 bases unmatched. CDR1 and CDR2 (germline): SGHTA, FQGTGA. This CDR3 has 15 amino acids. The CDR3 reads CASSFSGSSYNEQFF. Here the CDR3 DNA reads TGTGCCAGCAGCTTTAGCGGGAGCTCCTACAATGAGCAGTTCTTC. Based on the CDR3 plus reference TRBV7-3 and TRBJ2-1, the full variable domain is GAGVSQTPSNKVTEKGKYVELRCDPISGHTALYWYRQSLGQGPEFLIYFQGTGAADDSGLPNDRFFAVRPEGSVSTLKIQRTERGDSAVYLCASSFSGSSYNEQFFGPGTRLTVL.

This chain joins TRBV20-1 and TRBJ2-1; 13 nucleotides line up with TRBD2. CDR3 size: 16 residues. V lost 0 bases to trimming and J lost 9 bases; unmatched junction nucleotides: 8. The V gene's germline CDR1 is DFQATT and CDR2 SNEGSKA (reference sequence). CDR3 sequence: CSARERTSGRRVEQFF. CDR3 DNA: TGCAGTGCTAGAGAAAGGACTAGCGGGAGAAGGGTTGAGCAGTTCTTC.

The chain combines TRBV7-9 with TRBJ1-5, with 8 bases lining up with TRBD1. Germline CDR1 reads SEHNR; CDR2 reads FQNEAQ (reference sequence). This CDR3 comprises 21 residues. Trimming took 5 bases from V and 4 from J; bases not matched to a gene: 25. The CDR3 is CASSHPTQRVRDRFNNQPQHF. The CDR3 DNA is TGTGCCAGCAGCCACCCCACCCAACGGGTGAGGGACAGGTTCAATAATCAGCCCCAGCATTTT.